The rows below give T cell receptor beta chains drawn from one sample of a study of shared clonotypes between healthy human individuals. Libraries were prepared by immunoSEQ multiplex PCR; TCRdb keeps only in-frame clonotypes and omits some of them. The sample contains under 2.5 million clones, approximately 90% of which appear only once. Sequencing used naive CD4+ T cells from PBMCs. The receptors originated from a man between 18 and 29 years old in good health. Some clones in this sample may be carry-over from other donors' samples. The CDR3 runs from the conserved cysteine through the conserved F or W. The D gene is left open where the match is weak.

d_gene	v_gene	CDR3aa
NA	TRBV15	CATSGGANYGYTF
TRBD1	TRBV5-1	CASSLVTQGASPLHF
NA	TRBV11-2	CASSLDDRPGQPVPSVQYF
NA	TRBV6-6	CASSSPVGLSNQPQHF
TRBD1	TRBV7-9	CASSLGTGATQPQHF
TRBD1	TRBV9	CASSEDRGRDGELFF
NA	TRBV11-2	CASSSRVSYEQYF
NA	TRBV2	CASSLRGGANNEQFF
NA	TRBV2	CASRGDWDEQFF
TRBD1	TRBV4-1	CASSRGQPYEQYF
NA	TRBV4-2	CASSQDQAGPSTDTQYF
TRBD1	TRBV28	CASSLGVGGQVSYEQYF
NA	TRBV7-2	CASSPPGETQYF
NA	TRBV7-8	CASSYLGRYNEQFF
NA	TRBV4-1	CASSQAPRRANYGYTF
NA	TRBV18	CASSPTRGSHEQYF
TRBD2	TRBV30	CAWSVGGVSYEQYF
NA	TRBV7-9	CASSTTRSYNEQFF
TRBD1	TRBV5-4	CASSPDRVGYGYTF
NA	TRBV15	CATSRGRGPYEQYF
TRBD2	TRBV7-8	CASTGLADSYEQYF
NA	TRBV5-1	CASSLAQGPTYNEQFF
NA	TRBV7-2	CASRDRGDTQYF
TRBD1	TRBV5-1	CASSRQGSNYEQYF
NA	TRBV27	CASSSTRYPNTGELFF
NA	TRBV29-1	CSCHPQGTSTDTQYF
TRBD2	TRBV9	CASSPSGREIGEQYF
NA	TRBV6-6	CASSPPNTEAFF
NA	TRBV19	CASSIYGQGNQPQHF
NA	TRBV7-3	CASSRDSRNTEAFF
TRBD1	TRBV6-1	CASASPQGAYYEQYF
NA	TRBV5-6	CASSLVVRYEQYF